These T cell receptor beta chains were read from a single sample in a study of shared clonotypes between healthy human individuals. Sequencing used immunoSEQ multiplex PCR; TCRdb keeps in-frame clones, though not all of them. The sample has about 600,000 clones, less than 98% seen once; the top ten hold 0.045% to 0.07%. Sequencing was performed on naive CD4+ T cells sorted from blood. The receptor source for this set is a woman between 25 and 40 years old in good health. The CDR3 runs from the conserved cysteine through the conserved F or W. The D gene is left open where the match is weak. Not every row has a clone size; where given, it reads once, few, many or a size class.

TRBD1	TRBJ1-3	TRBV7-9	.	TGTGCCAGCAGGGCCGGGACAGAGACTGGAAACACCATATATTTT	CASRAGTETGNTIYF
.	TRBJ2-7	TRBV2	once	TGTGCCAGCAGTGCCCCCCCACCCAGAGCCTACGAGCAGTACTTC	CASSAPPPRAYEQYF
TRBD2	TRBJ2-1	TRBV19	.	TGTGCCAGTAGTATAGGCGTGGCTAGCGGGACTTTCTACAATGAGCAGTTCTTC	CASSIGVASGTFYNEQFF
TRBD2	TRBJ2-1	TRBV7-2	.	TGTGCCAGCAGCACCGGGACTAGCGGACGTTACAATGAGCAGTTCTTC	CASSTGTSGRYNEQFF
TRBD2	TRBJ2-7	TRBV13	.	TGTGCCAGCAGCCCTCGCGCGGGAGGTAACCACGAGCAGTACTTC	CASSPRAGGNHEQYF
.	TRBJ2-5	TRBV9	.	TGTGCCAGCAGCGTAGTAGGCTCCGTAAGGGAGACCCAGTACTTC	CASSVVGSVRETQYF
.	TRBJ2-7	TRBV10-1	.	TGCGCCAGCAGTGAGGGGGGCCGAACCGAGCAGTACTTC	CASSEGGRTEQYF
TRBD1	TRBJ2-1	TRBV6-5	.	TGTGCCAGCAGTAAATGGGACAGATACAATGAGCAGTTCTTC	CASSKWDRYNEQFF
.	TRBJ2-7	TRBV6-4	.	TGTGCCAGCCACAGGGTACTGAGAGACTACGAGCAGTACTTC	CASHRVLRDYEQYF
TRBD2	TRBJ2-3	TRBV19	.	TGTGCCAGTATGAGCGGGACTAGCACAGATACGCAGTATTTT	CASMSGTSTDTQYF
TRBD2	TRBJ2-7	TRBV6-5	.	TGTGCCAGCAGATGGACTAGCGGCACCGCCTACGAGCAGTACTTC	CASRWTSGTAYEQYF
TRBD1	TRBJ2-7	TRBV11-2	.	TGTGCCAGCAGCACAGGGGGAGAGGGAGTGTACGAGCAGTACTTC	CASSTGGEGVYEQYF
TRBD2	TRBJ2-1	TRBV29-1	.	TGCAGCGTTTGGAGCGCCGGGACTAGCAATGAGCAGTTCTTC	CSVWSAGTSNEQFF
.	TRBJ2-3	TRBV28	.	TGTGCCAGCAGACTCCTCCTACCCGCTAGCACAGATACGCAGTATTTT	CASRLLLPASTDTQYF
TRBD1	TRBJ2-1	TRBV5-4	.	TGTGCCAGCAGGCCGGGACAGGGGGCCTACAATGAGCAGTTCTTC	CASRPGQGAYNEQFF
.	TRBJ2-1	TRBV27	.	TGTGCCAGCAGTCCGACGTTACCCAGGGGAGGCTCCTACAATGAGCAGTTCTTC	CASSPTLPRGGSYNEQFF
.	TRBJ2-7	TRBV5-6	.	TGTGCCAGCAGCTTGAAAAGGGGAAACTCCTACGAGCAGTACTTC	CASSLKRGNSYEQYF
.	TRBJ1-2	TRBV10-2	.	TGCGCCAGCAGTGAGTCCCCCCTTAAGACAGCTTTTAACTATGGCTACACCTTC	CASSESPLKTAFNYGYTF
TRBD1	TRBJ2-2	TRBV4-1	.	TGCGCCAGCAGCCAAGTGAGACAGGGGAACACCGGGGAGCTGTTTTTT	CASSQVRQGNTGELFF
.	TRBJ1-2	TRBV28	.	TGTGCCAGCAGTCCCCACGGACAGTTGGACTATGGCTACACCTTC	CASSPHGQLDYGYTF
.	TRBJ2-7	TRBV10-3	.	TGTGCCATCAGTCCCCGGTCCTACGAGCAGTACTTC	CAISPRSYEQYF
.	TRBJ1-1	TRBV19	.	TGTGCCAGTAGTAGCAATCGGATGAACACTGAAGCTTTCTTT	CASSSNRMNTEAFF
.	TRBJ2-3	TRBV4-1	.	TGCGCCAGCAGCCAAGGGCGAACGATCGATACGCAGTATTTT	CASSQGRTIDTQYF
.	TRBJ2-7	TRBV14	.	TGTGCCAGCAGCCTAGATTCCGTCTCCTACGAGCAGTACTTC	CASSLDSVSYEQYF
.	TRBJ1-3	TRBV19	.	TGTGCCAGTAGTTACAACTCTGGAAACACCATATATTTT	CASSYNSGNTIYF
TRBD1	TRBJ2-7	TRBV6-1	.	TGTGCCAGCAGTGAAGCACTGGGACAGGCCTACGAGCAGTACTTC	CASSEALGQAYEQYF
.	TRBJ2-1	TRBV6-1	.	TGTGCCAGCAGCAAACTAGGCCCCCCCTACAATGAGCAGTTCTTC	CASSKLGPPYNEQFF
.	TRBJ2-6	TRBV5-1	.	TGCGCCAGCAGCCCAGCCACAAGGGGGGGGAATGCCAACGTCCTGACTTTC	CASSPATRGGNANVLTF